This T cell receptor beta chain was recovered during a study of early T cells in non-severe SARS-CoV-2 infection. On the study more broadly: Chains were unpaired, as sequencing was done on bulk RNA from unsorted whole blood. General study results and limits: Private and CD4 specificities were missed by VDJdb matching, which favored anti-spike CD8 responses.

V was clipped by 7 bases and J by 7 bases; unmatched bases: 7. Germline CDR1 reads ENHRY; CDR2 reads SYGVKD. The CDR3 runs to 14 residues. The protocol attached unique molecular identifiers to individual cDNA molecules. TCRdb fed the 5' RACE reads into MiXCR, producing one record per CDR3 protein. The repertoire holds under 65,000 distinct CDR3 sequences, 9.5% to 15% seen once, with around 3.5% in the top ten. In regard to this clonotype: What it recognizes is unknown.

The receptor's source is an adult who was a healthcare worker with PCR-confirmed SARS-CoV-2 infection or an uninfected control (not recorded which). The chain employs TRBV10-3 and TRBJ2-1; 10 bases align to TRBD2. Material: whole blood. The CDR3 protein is CAIKQREGRNEQFF. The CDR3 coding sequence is TGTGCCATCAAGCAGCGGGAGGGCCGGAATGAGCAGTTCTTC.